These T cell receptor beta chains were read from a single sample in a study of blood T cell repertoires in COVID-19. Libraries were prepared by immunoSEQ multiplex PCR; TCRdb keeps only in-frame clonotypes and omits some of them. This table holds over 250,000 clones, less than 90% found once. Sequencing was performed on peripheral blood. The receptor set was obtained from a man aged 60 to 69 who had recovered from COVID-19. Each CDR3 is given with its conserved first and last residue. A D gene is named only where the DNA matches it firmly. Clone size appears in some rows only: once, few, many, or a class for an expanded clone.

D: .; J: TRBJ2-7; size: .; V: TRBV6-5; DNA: TGTGCCAGCAGTAAAAGCGTTCAGGGTTCCCACGAGCAGTACTTC; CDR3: CASSKSVQGSHEQYF
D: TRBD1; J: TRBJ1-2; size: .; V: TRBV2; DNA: TGTGCCAGCCAAGGGGGCACCGGGAATGGCTACACCTTC; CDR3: CASQGGTGNGYTF
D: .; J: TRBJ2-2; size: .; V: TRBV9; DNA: TGTGCCAGCAGCCCCCGACAGTTTAACACCGGGGAGCTGTTTTTT; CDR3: CASSPRQFNTGELFF
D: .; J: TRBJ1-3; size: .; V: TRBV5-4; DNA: TGTGCCAGCAGCCTTTTCGGGACAAATGGAAACACCATATATTTT; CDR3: CASSLFGTNGNTIYF
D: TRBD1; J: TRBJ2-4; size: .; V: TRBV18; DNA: TGTGCCAGCTCGAAAGCTCCGGGACAGGGGGCGTCGTCGGAAAACATTCAGTACTTC; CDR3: CASSKAPGQGASSENIQYF
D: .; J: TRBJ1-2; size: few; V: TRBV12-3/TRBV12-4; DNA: TGTGCCAGCAGCCCCCACCAGAACGGCTACACCTTC; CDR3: CASSPHQNGYTF
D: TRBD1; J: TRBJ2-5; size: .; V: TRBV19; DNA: TGTGCCAGTAGTATAACAGGGGCTCAAGAGACCCAGTACTTC; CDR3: CASSITGAQETQYF
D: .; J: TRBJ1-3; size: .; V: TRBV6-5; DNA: TGTGCCAGCAGTCCATCGACAAAGGGAAACACCATATATTTT; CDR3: CASSPSTKGNTIYF
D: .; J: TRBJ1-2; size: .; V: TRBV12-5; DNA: TGTGCTAGTGGTCTCGGGTCGGGCTATGGCTACACCTTC; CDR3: CASGLGSGYGYTF
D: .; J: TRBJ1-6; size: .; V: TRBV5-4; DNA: TGTGCCAGCAGCTTGGACAGGGAATATTCACCCCTCCACTTT; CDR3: CASSLDREYSPLHF
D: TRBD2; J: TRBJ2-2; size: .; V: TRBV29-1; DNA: TGCAGCGTTCGACTAGCCGGGGCCACCGGGGAGCTGTTTTTT; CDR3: CSVRLAGATGELFF
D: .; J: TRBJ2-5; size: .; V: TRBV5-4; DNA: TGTGCCAGCAGCTCGCCCCGTGGACAGATCCAAGAGACCCAGTACTTC; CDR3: CASSSPRGQIQETQYF
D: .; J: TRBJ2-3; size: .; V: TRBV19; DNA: TGTGCCAGTAGTATAATCGTGGGGAGGACGCAGTATTTT; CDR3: CASSIIVGRTQYF
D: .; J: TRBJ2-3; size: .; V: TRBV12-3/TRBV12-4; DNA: TGTGCCATTCGGGGAAGCACAGATACGCAGTATTTT; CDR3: CAIRGSTDTQYF
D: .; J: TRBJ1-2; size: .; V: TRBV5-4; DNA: TGTGCCAGCAGCTTGGCCAGGTCCCCCTATGGCTACACCTTC; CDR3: CASSLARSPYGYTF
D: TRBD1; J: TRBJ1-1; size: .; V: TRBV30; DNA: TGTGCCTGGAGGAACTGGGACAGGTGGAACACTGAAGCTTTCTTT; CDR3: CAWRNWDRWNTEAFF
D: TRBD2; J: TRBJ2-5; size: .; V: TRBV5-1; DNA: TGCGCCAGCAGCTCCGGACTAGCGGGGGGGCAAGAGACCCAGTACTTC; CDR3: CASSSGLAGGQETQYF
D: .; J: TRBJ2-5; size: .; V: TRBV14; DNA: TGTGCCAGCAGCCAAGGGCTTTTGGGGGCGCTTCAAGAGACCCAGTACTTC; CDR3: CASSQGLLGALQETQYF
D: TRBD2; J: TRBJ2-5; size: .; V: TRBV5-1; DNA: TGCGCCAGCAGCTTGGATTTGTCTAGCGGGGGACAAGAGACCCAGTACTTC; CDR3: CASSLDLSSGGQETQYF
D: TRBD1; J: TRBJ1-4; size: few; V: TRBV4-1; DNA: TGCGCCAGCAGCCAAGCCATGACAGGGGGAAGTGAAAAACTGTTTTTT; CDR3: CASSQAMTGGSEKLFF
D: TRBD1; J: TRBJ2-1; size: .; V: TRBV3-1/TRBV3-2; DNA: TGTGCCAGCAGCCAAGATGAGGACAGGCGGTACAATGAGCAGTTCTTC; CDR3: CASSQDEDRRYNEQFF
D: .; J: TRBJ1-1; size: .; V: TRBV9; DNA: TGTGCCAGCAGCGTCTTCGACAGGATTATTATGAACACTGAAGCTTTCTTT; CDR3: CASSVFDRIIMNTEAFF
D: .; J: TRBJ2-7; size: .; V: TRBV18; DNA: TGTGCCAGCTCACCAGGACGGGGAAGGCTAGGAACCGCCTCCTACGAGCAGTACTTC; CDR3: CASSPGRGRLGTASYEQYF
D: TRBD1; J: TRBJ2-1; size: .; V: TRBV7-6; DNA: TGTGCCAGCAGCACACGGACAGGGGGTTTCGATGAGCAGTTCTTC; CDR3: CASSTRTGGFDEQFF
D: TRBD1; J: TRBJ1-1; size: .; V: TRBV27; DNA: TGTGCCAGCAGCCTAATACAGGGGCACACTGAAGCTTTCTTT; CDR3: CASSLIQGHTEAFF
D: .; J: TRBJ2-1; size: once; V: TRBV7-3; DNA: TGTGCCAGCAGCTTCGGGGGGCCCCCTTACAATGAGCAGTTCTTC; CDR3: CASSFGGPPYNEQFF
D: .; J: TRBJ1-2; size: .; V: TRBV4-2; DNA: TGTGCCAGCAGCCAAGACCCGGGGGAGGTTCCTGGCTACACCTTC; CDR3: CASSQDPGEVPGYTF
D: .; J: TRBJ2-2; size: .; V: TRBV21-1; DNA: TGTGCCAGCACGCGGGGGTCCACCGGGGAGCTGTTTTTT; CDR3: CASTRGSTGELFF
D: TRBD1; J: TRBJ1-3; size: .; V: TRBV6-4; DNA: TGTGCCAGCAGTGACTCATTGGACAGGGCTGGAAACACCATATATTTT; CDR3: CASSDSLDRAGNTIYF
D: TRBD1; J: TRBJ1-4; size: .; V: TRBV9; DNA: TGTGCCAGCAGCTTCGGGACAGACGAAAAACTGTTTTTT; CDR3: CASSFGTDEKLFF
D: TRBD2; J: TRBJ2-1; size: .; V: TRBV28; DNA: TGTGCCAGCAGGTCTCGGCTAGCGGACAATGAGCAGTTCTTC; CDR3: CASRSRLADNEQFF
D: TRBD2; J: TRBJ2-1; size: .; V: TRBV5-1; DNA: TGCGCCAGCAGCTTGGCAATAGCGGGGGTCCAGTTCTTC; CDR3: CASSLAIAGVQFF
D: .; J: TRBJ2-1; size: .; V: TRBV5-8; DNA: TGTGCCAGCAGCTTGGATCTGAATGAGCAGTTCTTC; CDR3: CASSLDLNEQFF
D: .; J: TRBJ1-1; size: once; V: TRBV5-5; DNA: TGTGCCAGCACCCACCCCAGCGGCGAGAACACTGAAGCTTTCTTT; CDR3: CASTHPSGENTEAFF
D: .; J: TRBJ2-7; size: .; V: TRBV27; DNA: TGTGCCAGCAGTTCGTCGACAGTACCCTCCTACGAGCAGTACTTC; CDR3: CASSSSTVPSYEQYF
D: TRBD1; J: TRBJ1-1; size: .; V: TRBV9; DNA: TGTGCCAGCAGCGCGGGACAGGGTGGGACTGAAGCTTTCTTT; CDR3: CASSAGQGGTEAFF
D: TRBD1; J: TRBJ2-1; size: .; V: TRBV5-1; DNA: TGCGCCAGCAGCCCGGACAGGGGGCGGCACAATGAGCAGTTCTTC; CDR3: CASSPDRGRHNEQFF
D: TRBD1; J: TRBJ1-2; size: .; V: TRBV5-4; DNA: TGTGCCAGCAGCTTTTTAGGGACAGCCTTTAACTATGGCTACACCTTC; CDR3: CASSFLGTAFNYGYTF
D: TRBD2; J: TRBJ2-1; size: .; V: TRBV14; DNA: TGTGCCAGCAGCCAAGATTTTCGTAGCGGGTTCAATGAGCAGTTCTTC; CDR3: CASSQDFRSGFNEQFF
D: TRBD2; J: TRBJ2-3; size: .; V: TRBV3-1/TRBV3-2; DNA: TGTGCCAGCAGCCAAAGCGGGGCCACAGATACGCAGTATTTT; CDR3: CASSQSGATDTQYF
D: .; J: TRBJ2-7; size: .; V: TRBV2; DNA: TGTGCCAGCAGTAACTTACAGGGCTACGAGCAGTACTTC; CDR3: CASSNLQGYEQYF